A selection of T cell receptor beta chains follows, all from one sample in a study of shared clonotypes between healthy human individuals. Here immunoSEQ multiplex PCR was the method, and the copy in TCRdb shows in-frame clones only, minus some. The data hold 2 million to 3 million clones, with approximately 93% observed a single time. Sequencing was done on a sample of naive CD4+ T cells from PBMCs. These receptors all come from a man aged 18 to 30 in good health. Some clones in this sample may be carry-over from other donors' samples. CDR3s leave out the opening cysteine and the closing phenylalanine or tryptophan. Each record gives: CDR3 length, V gene, CDR3 protein.

10	TRBV6-5	ASTEPPGELF
12	TRBV5-1	ASSLQTDNTEAF
11	TRBV6-1	ASRESSLRGYT
13	TRBV30	AWSLRLGGNQPQH
12	TRBV7-9	ASSLLGRGTEAF
14	TRBV5-4	ASSLAGGGSSYEQY
12	TRBV18	ASAGTSGTYEQY
14	TRBV11-3	ASSTSGATYGGEQF
13	TRBV28	ASTAMGGRYYGYT
13	TRBV18	ASSPEIQGDEKLF
13	TRBV2	ASIQGGLTGYEQY
14	TRBV15	ATSRDLGAAKNIQY
13	TRBV5-5	ASSTGTATNEKLF
13	TRBV6-5	ASRPIWGAGGELF
10	TRBV28	ASTLGGTEAF
14	TRBV5-5	ASSMAGTASLYGYT
13	TRBV25-1	ASTEGLAGVGTQY
11	TRBV28	ASSPHNTDTQY
13	TRBV28	ASRDIGPDAYEQY
13	TRBV6-5	ASSYAGDSNYGYT
12	TRBV30	AWGQAGGAYEQY
9	TRBV30	AWYGTYGYT
12	TRBV4-2	ASSRGPTNNEQF
14	TRBV7-3	ASSLIGQANTGELF
17	TRBV4-1	ASSQSHRDRGVGNQPQH
18	TRBV5-1	ASSLRPFWELAGSTDTQY
11	TRBV7-2	ASSLEAGLTQY
17	TRBV5-6	ASSGGFGQGFSGANVLT
13	TRBV29-1	SVEGRGLTSYEQY
12	TRBV5-4	ASSLQLANYGYT
13	TRBV28	ASSSHWYDRYEQY
12	TRBV11-2	ASSLGYRNTEAF
13	TRBV19	ASSSSGRNTGELF
11	TRBV4-1	ASSYQVVGELF
10	TRBV7-9	ASSPQTNEQF
10	TRBV15	ATSRGDEKLF
13	TRBV7-2	ASSLRAGEVYEQY
12	TRBV7-2	ASSLVPGSYEQY
15	TRBV27	ASSSSRARTGTDTQY
12	TRBV27	ASSSHPQGYEQY
15	TRBV5-6	ASSSRQDLGENTEAF
14	TRBV25-1	ASSGGTSGGLGEAF
15	TRBV7-8	ASSLGVGGRSNQPQH
14	TRBV13	ASSESSGRSYNEQF
12	TRBV4-1	ASSPQYPTDTQY
13	TRBV28	ASSARHPPHNEQF
11	TRBV5-5	ASSLITVGKLF
14	TRBV28	ASTRRSVFWQSHQY
13	TRBV6-4	ASRDRGHSTDTQY
10	TRBV29-1	SVGSADSEAF
13	TRBV19	ASSASQGARTEAF
11	TRBV7-3	ASSYYQGNEQF
11	TRBV4-1	ASSQDPGEKLF
14	TRBV4-1	ASSQGFPATNTEAF
9	TRBV29-1	SVKVGDIQY